This T cell receptor beta chain was documented in a study of regulatory T cells in long-lasting Graves disease. Germline V lookup: CDR1 SGHTA, CDR2 FQGNSA. V shed 3 bases and J shed 2 bases, with 12 bases lying between them. This CDR3 is built from 15 residues. As for this clonotype: What it recognizes is unknown.

As to time point: newly diagnosed GD, antithyroid drugs for less than 3 months. The TCR library was made from RNA that had been extracted from PBMCs in TRIzol. The authors built TCR beta libraries using iRepertoire HTBI primers and Arm-PCR of CDR3 regions. TCRdb ran MiXCR on the multiplex PCR reads and lists one entry per CDR3 protein. The sample holds hundreds of thousands of distinct CDR3 sequences, about 15% seen once. Study-level results: Persistent-disease Graves' patients showed less TCR diversity than new cases.

The same sample was also used in a study of T cells in Graves' hyperthyroidism and ophthalmopathy.

This TCR was sampled from a woman in her thirties or forties with Graves disease. The chain is built from TRBV7-2 and TRBJ2-3; D assignment may be TRBD1 or TRBD2 (5 bases each). The sequencing here drew on peripheral blood mononuclear cells (PBMCs), taken at new diagnosis, from a patient treated with antithyroid drugs. This CDR3 reads CASSFSGTDTDTQYF. The CDR3 DNA sequence: TGTGCCAGCAGCTTTTCCGGGACGGACACAGATACGCAGTATTTT.